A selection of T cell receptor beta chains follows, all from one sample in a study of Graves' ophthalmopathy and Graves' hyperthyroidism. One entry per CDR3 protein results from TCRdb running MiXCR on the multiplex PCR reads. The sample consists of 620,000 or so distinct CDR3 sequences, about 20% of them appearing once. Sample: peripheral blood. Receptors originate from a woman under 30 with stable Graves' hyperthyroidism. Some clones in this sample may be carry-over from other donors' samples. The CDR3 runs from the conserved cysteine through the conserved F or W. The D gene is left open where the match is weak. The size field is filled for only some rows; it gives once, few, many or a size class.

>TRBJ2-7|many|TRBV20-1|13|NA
CSAPGTAGYEQYF
TGCAGTGCTCCTGGGACTGCCGGCTACGAGCAGTACTTC
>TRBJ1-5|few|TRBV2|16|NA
CASSEFPLQGRWPQHF
TGTGCCAGCAGTGAATTCCCCTTACAGGGTCGCTGGCCCCAGCATTTT
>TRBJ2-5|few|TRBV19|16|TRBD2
CATPGGGTPKGETQYF
TGTGCCACCCCGGGGGGGGGGACACCGAAGGGGGAGACCCAGTACTTC
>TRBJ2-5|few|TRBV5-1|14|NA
CASSLSDLQETQYF
TGCGCCAGCAGCTTGTCGGACCTCCAAGAGACCCAGTACTTC
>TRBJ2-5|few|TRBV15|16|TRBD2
CATSRDHGLDWETQYF
TGTGCCACCAGCAGAGATCACGGACTAGACTGGGAGACCCAGTACTTC
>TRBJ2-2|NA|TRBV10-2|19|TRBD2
CASSETLGLAGGNTGELFF
TGCGCCAGCAGTGAGACCTTGGGGCTAGCGGGCGGTAACACCGGGGAGCTGTTTTTT
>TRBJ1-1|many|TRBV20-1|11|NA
CSAVRRVEAFF
TGCAGTGCCGTCCGACGGGTTGAAGCTTTCTTT
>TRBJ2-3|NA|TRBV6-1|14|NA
CASRQLANPDTQYF
TGTGCCAGCAGGCAGCTAGCGAATCCAGATACGCAGTATTTT
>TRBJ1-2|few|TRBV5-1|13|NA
CASSPLGRNGYTF
TGCGCCAGCAGCCCCCTCGGACGCAATGGCTACACCTTC
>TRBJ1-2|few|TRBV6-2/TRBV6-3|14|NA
CASTSTAFGNGYTF
TGTGCCAGCACCTCGACGGCCTTCGGTAATGGCTACACCTTC
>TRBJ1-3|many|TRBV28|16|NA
CANSAGGANSGNTIYF
TGTGCCAACTCGGCGGGGGGGGCCAACTCTGGAAACACCATATATTTT
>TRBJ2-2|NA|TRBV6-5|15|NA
CASSYSRGGTGELFF
TGTGCCAGCAGTTACTCGAGGGGAGGCACCGGGGAGCTGTTTTTT
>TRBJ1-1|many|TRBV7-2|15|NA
CASSLALGASTEAFF
TGTGCCAGCAGCTTAGCTTTGGGGGCAAGCACTGAAGCTTTCTTT
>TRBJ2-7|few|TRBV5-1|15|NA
CASSPQGLYSYEQYF
TGCGCCAGCAGCCCCCAAGGGCTCTACTCCTACGAGCAGTACTTC
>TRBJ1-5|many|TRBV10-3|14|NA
CAIAIEGSNQPQHF
TGTGCCATCGCCATAGAGGGTTCCAATCAGCCCCAGCATTTT
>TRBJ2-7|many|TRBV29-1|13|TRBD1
CSVSDRGGYEQYF
TGCAGCGTCTCGGACAGGGGTGGCTACGAGCAGTACTTC
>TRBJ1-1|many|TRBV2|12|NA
CASSRENTEAFF
TGTGCCAGCAGCAGGGAAAACACTGAAGCTTTCTTT
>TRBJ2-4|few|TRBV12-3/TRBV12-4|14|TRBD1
CASKRTDRDNIKYF
TGTGCCAGCAAAAGAACGGACAGGGACAACATTAAGTACTTC
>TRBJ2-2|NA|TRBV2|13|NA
CASRGPFCGELFF
TGTGCCAGCAGGGGGCCCTTCTGCGGGGAGCTGTTTTTT
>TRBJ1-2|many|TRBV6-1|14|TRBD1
CASSLPGGADGYTF
TGTGCCAGCAGTCTCCCAGGGGGGGCGGACGGCTACACCTTC
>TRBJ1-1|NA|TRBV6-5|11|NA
CASSWGVEAFF
TGTGCCAGCAGTTGGGGCGTTGAAGCTTTCTTT
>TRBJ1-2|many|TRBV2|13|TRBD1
CASSGGTGEGYTF
TGTGCCAGCAGTGGAGGGACAGGGGAAGGCTACACCTTC
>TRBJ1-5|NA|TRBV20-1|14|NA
CSAGHKNFNQPQHF
TGCAGTGCTGGGCACAAAAACTTCAATCAGCCCCAGCATTTT
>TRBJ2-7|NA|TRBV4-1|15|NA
CASSQQGLSSYEQYF
TGCGCCAGCAGCCAACAGGGCCTGAGCTCCTACGAGCAGTACTTC
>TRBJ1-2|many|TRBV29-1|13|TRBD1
CSVLQGQDYGYTF
TGCAGCGTCCTACAGGGACAGGACTATGGCTACACCTTC
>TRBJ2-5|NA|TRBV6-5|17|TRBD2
CASSYSKVPGGEETQYF
TGTGCCAGCAGTTACTCGAAAGTCCCGGGGGGAGAGGAGACCCAGTACTTC
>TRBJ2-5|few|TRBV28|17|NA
CASSLGGTGAREETQYF
TGTGCCAGCAGTTTAGGGGGCACCGGGGCAAGGGAAGAGACCCAGTACTTC
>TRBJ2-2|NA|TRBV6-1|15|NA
CASSVQRGGTGELFF
TGTGCCAGCAGTGTACAAAGAGGGGGCACCGGGGAGCTGTTTTTT
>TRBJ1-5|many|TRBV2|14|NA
CASSAERNNQPQHF
TGTGCCAGCAGCGCCGAAAGAAACAATCAGCCCCAGCATTTT
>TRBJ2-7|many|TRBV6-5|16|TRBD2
CASSYSIAGGPNEQYF
TGTGCCAGCAGTTACTCAATAGCGGGAGGGCCTAACGAGCAGTACTTC
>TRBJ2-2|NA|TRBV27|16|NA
CASSLKGGAGSGELFF
TGTGCCAGCAGTTTAAAAGGCGGGGCGGGTAGCGGGGAGCTGTTTTTT
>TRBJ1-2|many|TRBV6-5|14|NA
CASSYGSGNYGYTF
TGTGCCAGCAGTTACGGGTCAGGCAACTATGGCTACACCTTC
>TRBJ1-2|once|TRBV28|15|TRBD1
CASSLFTGGDYGYTF
TGTGCCAGCAGTTTATTCACAGGGGGCGACTATGGCTACACCTTC
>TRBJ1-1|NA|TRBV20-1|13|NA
CSLRRTGNTEAFF
TGCAGTTTGCGAAGAACAGGAAACACTGAAGCTTTCTTT
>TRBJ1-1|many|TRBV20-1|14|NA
CSARDWTVNTEAFF
TGCAGTGCTAGGGACTGGACAGTGAACACTGAAGCTTTCTTT
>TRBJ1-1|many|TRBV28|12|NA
CASSSTETKAFF
TGTGCCAGCAGTTCAACAGAAACAAAAGCTTTCTTT
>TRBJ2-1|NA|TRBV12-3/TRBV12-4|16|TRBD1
CAGSLGQGRSYNEQFF
TGTGCCGGCAGCCTGGGACAGGGGAGGTCCTACAATGAGCAGTTCTTC
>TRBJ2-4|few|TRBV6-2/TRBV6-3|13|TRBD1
CASQTGQGTIKYF
TGTGCCAGCCAAACCGGACAGGGTACCATTAAGTACTTC
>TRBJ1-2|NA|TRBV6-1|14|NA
CASSGKGWNYGYTF
TGTGCCAGCAGCGGAAAGGGATGGAACTATGGCTACACCTTC
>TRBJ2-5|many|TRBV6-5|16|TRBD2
CASSPSLAGGWETQYF
TGTGCCAGCAGTCCCTCGCTAGCGGGAGGGTGGGAGACCCAGTACTTC
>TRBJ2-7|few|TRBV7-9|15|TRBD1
CASSFSDRAPYEQYF
TGTGCCAGCAGCTTTTCGGACAGGGCCCCCTACGAGCAGTACTTC
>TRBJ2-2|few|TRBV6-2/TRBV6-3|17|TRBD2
CASTSRLAGGPGGELFF
TGTGCCAGCACCTCGAGACTAGCGGGAGGGCCCGGCGGGGAGCTGTTTTTT
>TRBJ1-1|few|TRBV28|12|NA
CASLTANTEAFF
TGTGCCAGCTTAACAGCAAACACTGAAGCTTTCTTT
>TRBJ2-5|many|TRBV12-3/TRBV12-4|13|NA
CASTPGGGETQYF
TGTGCCAGCACCCCGGGGGGCGGTGAGACCCAGTACTTC
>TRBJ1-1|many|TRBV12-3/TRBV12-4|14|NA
CASSLGHPNTEAFF
TGTGCCAGCAGTTTAGGTCACCCGAACACTGAAGCTTTCTTT
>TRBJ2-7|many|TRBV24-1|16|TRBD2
CATSLRSAGGIYEQYF
TGTGCCACCAGTTTGAGGTCAGCGGGAGGAATTTACGAGCAGTACTTC
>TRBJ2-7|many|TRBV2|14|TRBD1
CAGGMGQGPYEQYF
TGTGCCGGAGGTATGGGACAGGGTCCGTACGAGCAGTACTTC
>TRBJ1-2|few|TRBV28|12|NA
CASRTLSSGYTF
TGTGCCAGCAGAACGCTCTCGTCTGGCTACACCTTC
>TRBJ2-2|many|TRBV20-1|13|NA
CSASGKSTGELFF
TGCAGTGCTTCAGGGAAATCCACCGGGGAGCTGTTTTTT
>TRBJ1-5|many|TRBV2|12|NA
CASSDGNQPQHF
TGTGCCAGCAGTGATGGGAATCAGCCCCAGCATTTT
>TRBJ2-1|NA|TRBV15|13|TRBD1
CATSGTGGNEQFF
TGTGCCACCAGCGGGACAGGGGGGAATGAGCAGTTCTTC
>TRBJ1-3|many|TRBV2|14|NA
CASVVDFSGNTIYF
TGTGCCAGCGTAGTGGACTTCTCTGGAAACACCATATATTTT
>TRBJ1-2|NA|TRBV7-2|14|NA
CASSLEVAIGQYTF
TGTGCCAGCAGCTTAGAGGTCGCCATCGGGCAGTACACCTTC